The 25 T cell receptor beta chains below all came from one sample that was sequenced in a study of OX40 agonist ivuxolimab in advanced cancers. Sequencing used immunoSEQ multiplex PCR; TCRdb keeps in-frame clones, though not all of them. The sample yields 45,000 to 50,000 clones, roughly 88% seen once. Here the sequenced sample was CD4+ or CD8+ T cells sorted from blood, taken in a trial of the OX40 agonist ivuxolimab. All receptors derive from an adult with an advanced solid tumor such as melanoma, head and neck, liver or kidney cancer.

This chain uses TRBV7-7 with TRBJ2-2; 9 positions match TRBD1. The CDR3 runs to 16 residues. Germline values: CDR1 SSHAT, CDR2 FNYEAQ (reference sequence). Losses at the gene ends were 5 bases for V and 2 bases for J; bases not matched to a gene: 6. The CDR3 coding sequence is TGTGCCAGCAGCCAGCGGACAGGGGACAACACCGGGGAGCTGTTTTTT. Protein sequence: CASSQRTGDNTGELFF.

This chain connects TRBV2 to TRBJ1-2; a possible D gene is TRBD1 (6 bases). The CDR3 is 15 amino acids. CDR1 and CDR2 from the germline V gene are SNHLY and FYNNEI. Deletions cut 2 bases from V and 2 bases from J, with 12 bases between. CDR3 in DNA: TGTGCCAGCAGTGAACCTGGGGGCTCAAACTATGGCTACACCTTC. It is translated as CASSEPGGSNYGYTF.

V is TRBV5-4 and J is TRBJ1-6; D not resolved. Germline V gene lookup returns CDR1 SGHNT and CDR2 YYREEE (reference sequence). Trimming shortened V by 4 bases and J by 9 bases, and 14 bases separated the two germline ends. The CDR3 runs 14 residues. CDR3 sequence reads: CASSREGMSSPLHF. CDR3 nucleotides: TGTGCCAGCAGCCGGGAGGGCATGAGTTCACCCCTCCACTTT.

The V call is TRBV7-9, the J call TRBJ1-2; D not resolved. The CDR3 loop spans 12 amino acids. Trimming removed 1 base from V and 7 bases from J, with 7 bases in between. In germline, CDR1 is SEHNR, CDR2 FQNEAQ (reference sequence). The CDR3 coding sequence is TGTGCCAGCAGCTTAGACCTCCTTGGCTACACCTTC. Protein: CASSLDLLGYTF.

The chain recombines TRBV7-6 with TRBJ2-5, with D perhaps matching TRBD2 (6 bases). The last part of the DNA fits TRBJ2-7 better; the J call may be wrong. Germline values: CDR1 SGHVS, CDR2 FNYEAQ. The CDR3 is 16 amino acids. CDR3 nucleotide sequence: TGTGCCAGCAGCTTAGGGTCGGGGGTGAGCTCCTACGAGCAGTACTTC. This gives the protein CASSLGSGVSSYEQYF.

The rearrangement uses TRBV28 and TRBJ2-7; D is perhaps TRBD2 (6 bases). The V gene lost 6 bases and the J gene lost 1 base, with 13 bases spanning the gap. This CDR3 spans 14 amino acids. Germline lookup yields CDR1 MDHEN and CDR2 SYDVKM. CDR3 bases: TGTGCCAGCAGGCAGGGACTGTTATCCTACGAGCAGTACTTC. It specifies CASRQGLLSYEQYF.

The rearrangement uses TRBV25-1 and TRBJ2-7; D is perhaps TRBD2 (5 bases). Germline CDR1 and CDR2: MGHDK and SYGVNS. Trimming removed 3 bases from V and 4 bases from J, with 16 bases in between. This CDR3 is built from 15 residues. The CDR3 reads CASSDSGSFGYEQYF. The CDR3 region has the DNA TGTGCCAGCAGTGATTCGGGGTCATTTGGGTACGAGCAGTACTTC.

The V gene is TRBV28, the J gene TRBJ2-5; D call uncertain. V lost 3 bases and J 4 bases, leaving 6 bases between the germline ends. The germline V gene has CDR1 MDHEN and CDR2 SYDVKM. This CDR3 comprises 12 residues. The CDR3 nucleotides are TGTGCCAGCAGTTTTGGCCCAGAGACCCAGTACTTC. This sequence encodes CASSFGPETQYF.

This chain joins TRBV7-6 and TRBJ2-7; possible D gene TRBD1, 6 bases. The V and J ends lost 1 base and 3 bases respectively, with 7 bases between them. The CDR3 has 13 amino acids. Per the germline V gene, CDR1 is SGHVS and CDR2 is FNYEAQ. The CDR3 sequence: CASSLGQVYEQYF. The CDR3 region has the DNA TGTGCCAGCAGCTTAGGACAGGTCTACGAGCAGTACTTC.

This chain uses TRBV27 with TRBJ1-5; TRBD1 is a possible D gene (6 bases). Germline CDR1 reads MNHEY; CDR2 reads SMNVEV (reference sequence). CDR3 size: 13 residues. V gave up 6 bases and J gave up 4 bases, with 10 bases separating them. The CDR3 reads CASSWTENQPQHF. The CDR3 DNA follows: TGTGCCAGCAGCTGGACAGAGAATCAGCCCCAGCATTTT.

This chain links TRBV5-8 with TRBJ1-3, with a possible D match to TRBD1 (6 bases). Germline CDR1 reads SGHTS; CDR2 reads YDEGEE. Between the trimmed V and J ends, which lost 4 bases and 7 bases, there was a span of 30 bases. The CDR3 sequence is 19 residues long. For the CDR3, the DNA is TGTGCCAGCAGCGGACGGGATTGGGGGCAGGTAACTTGGAGGAACACCATATATTTT. This codes for CASSGRDWGQVTWRNTIYF.

This chain connects TRBV6-5 to TRBJ2-7; D may be TRBD2 (5 bases). Trimming removed 0 bases from V and 1 base from J, with 7 bases in between. Germline V lookup: CDR1 MNHEY, CDR2 SVGAGI. CDR3 length: 14 residues. This CDR3 reads CASSYSRGSYEQYF. The CDR3 nucleotides read TGTGCCAGCAGTTACTCTCGGGGTTCCTACGAGCAGTACTTC.

This chain joins TRBV27 and TRBJ2-7, with D hard to call. This CDR3 region has 14 residues. V was clipped by 5 bases and J by 1 base, with 12 bases between them. CDR1 MNHEY and CDR2 SMNVEV come from the germline V gene (reference sequence). CDR3 sequence: CASSAYLASYEQYF. DNA for the CDR3: TGTGCCAGCAGTGCCTACTTGGCTTCCTACGAGCAGTACTTC.

This sequence joins TRBV4-1 and TRBJ1-2; D call uncertain. Trimming pared 0 bases from V and 0 bases from J, leaving 14 bases between. The CDR3 has 17 residues. Germline V gene sequence: CDR1 MGHRA, CDR2 YSYEKL. The CDR3 DNA follows: TGCGCCAGCAGCCAAGATCAAATACGATTAGCTAACTATGGCTACACCTTC. Amino acid sequence: CASSQDQIRLANYGYTF.

This sequence joins TRBV27 and TRBJ2-7; TRBD1 is a possible D gene (5 bases). The CDR3 extends over 13 amino acids. Trimming took 3 bases from V and 2 from J, leaving 8 bases between them. From germline, CDR1 is MNHEY and CDR2 SMNVEV (reference sequence). The CDR3 loop is CASSFAGTYEQYF. In DNA form, the CDR3 reads TGTGCCAGCAGTTTCGCAGGGACCTACGAGCAGTACTTC.

This rearrangement joins TRBV15 to TRBJ1-6; perhaps TRBD1 as D (5 bases). Germline lookup yields CDR1 LNHNV and CDR2 YYDKDF (reference sequence). This CDR3 spans 16 amino acids. Trimming took 3 bases from V and 3 from J, leaving 12 bases between them. The CDR3 coding sequence is TGTGCCACCAGCAGGTCGAGGCAGGGCTATAATTCACCCCTCCACTTT. Protein: CATSRSRQGYNSPLHF.

This clone came up a few times. The chain employs TRBV9 and TRBJ1-1; D unclear. The V end was cut by 0 bases, the J end by 1 base, with 7 bases between. Germline lookup yields CDR1 SGDLS and CDR2 YYNGEE. There are 14 residues in the CDR3. The CDR3 DNA reads as TGTGCCAGCAGCGTAGGGTACGGGAACACTGAAGCTTTCTTT. This translates into CASSVGYGNTEAFF.

This chain joins TRBV19 and TRBJ1-5, with D perhaps TRBD1 (5 bases). Trimming shortened V by 5 bases and J by 2 bases, and 13 bases separated the two germline ends. This CDR3 is built from 15 residues. From germline, CDR1 is LNHDA and CDR2 SQIVND (reference sequence). The CDR3 protein is CASSLAGGGNQPQHF. CDR3 nucleotides: TGTGCCAGTAGTCTCGCTGGGGGTGGCAATCAGCCCCAGCATTTT.

The V gene is TRBV5-6, the J gene TRBJ1-5; D gene ambiguous. CDR1 is SGHDT, CDR2 YYEEEE, per germline. The CDR3 has 15 amino acids. The V gene lost 0 bases and the J gene lost 2 bases, with 9 bases spanning the gap. The chain's CDR3 is CASSLGPGRNQPQHF. As DNA, the CDR3 is TGTGCCAGCAGCTTGGGGCCAGGACGCAATCAGCCCCAGCATTTT. Drawing the rest from reference TRBV5-6 and TRBJ1-5, the complete variable domain is DAGVTQSPTHLIKTRGQQVTLRCSPKSGHDTVSWYQQALGQGPQFIFQYYEEEERQRGNFPDRFSGHQFPNYSSELNVNALLLGDSALYLCASSLGPGRNQPQHFGDGTRLSIL.

With respect to this clone: The sample carries other DNA sequences with the same CDR3. The genes are TRBV19 and TRBJ2-2, with D unresolved. The ends were cut back, 3 bases at V and 8 bases at J, with 4 bases in the middle. This CDR3 region has 11 residues. In germline, CDR1 is LNHDA, CDR2 SQIVND (reference sequence). The DNA for the CDR3 is TGTGCCAGTAGTATTAGTGGGGAGCTGTTTTTT. Translated, it gives CASSISGELFF.

This clone was counted a single time. The chain joins TRBV19 to TRBJ2-2; 15 nucleotides line up with TRBD2. This CDR3 region has 20 residues. Germline CDR1 and CDR2: LNHDA and SQIVND (reference sequence). J gave up 2 bases and V 5 bases, and 12 bases lay outside the gene matches. This CDR3 reads CASSPPPWTSGGANTGELFF. The CDR3 DNA reads TGTGCCAGTAGTCCCCCACCTTGGACTAGCGGGGGGGCAAACACCGGGGAGCTGTTTTTT.

The rearrangement uses TRBV2 and TRBJ1-2, with a possible D match to TRBD1 (6 bases). The V and J ends lost 7 bases and 4 bases respectively, with 16 bases between them. This CDR3 has 14 amino acids. The germline V gene encodes CDR1 SNHLY and CDR2 FYNNEI. The CDR3 nucleotides are TGTGCCAGCATGGGACAAGAGTATAGCTATGGCTACACCTTC. It codes for CASMGQEYSYGYTF.

This chain links TRBV9 with TRBJ2-2, with 11 bases aligning to TRBD2. Germline CDR1 reads SGDLS; CDR2 reads YYNGEE. V dropped 4 bases and J dropped 6; count of bases not matched to a gene: 14. This CDR3 comprises 18 residues. The CDR3 nucleotides read TGTGCCAGCAGCAAAAGCCCACTAGCGGGAGACCTCGCCGGGGAGCTGTTTTTT. This gives the protein CASSKSPLAGDLAGELFF.

This chain joins TRBV28 and TRBJ2-5; TRBD1 agrees at 7 bases. The CDR3 totals 13 residues. Germline CDR1 is MDHEN and CDR2 is SYDVKM. With V trimmed by 5 bases and J by 5 bases, 5 bases remained unmatched. The DNA of the CDR3 is TGTGCCAGCAGTACGTACAGGGGCGAGACCCAGTACTTC. Translation: CASSTYRGETQYF.

This clone was counted only a few times. V is TRBV30 and J is TRBJ2-1; TRBD2 might be the D (6 bases). From germline, CDR1 is GTSNPN and CDR2 SVGIG (reference sequence). The CDR3 is made up of 13 amino acids. The germline V and J ends were trimmed by 6 bases and 10 bases, with 19 bases remaining between them. The CDR3 is CACGGTSGWEQFF. The CDR3 DNA reads as TGTGCCTGTGGAGGGACTTCCGGGTGGGAGCAGTTCTTC.